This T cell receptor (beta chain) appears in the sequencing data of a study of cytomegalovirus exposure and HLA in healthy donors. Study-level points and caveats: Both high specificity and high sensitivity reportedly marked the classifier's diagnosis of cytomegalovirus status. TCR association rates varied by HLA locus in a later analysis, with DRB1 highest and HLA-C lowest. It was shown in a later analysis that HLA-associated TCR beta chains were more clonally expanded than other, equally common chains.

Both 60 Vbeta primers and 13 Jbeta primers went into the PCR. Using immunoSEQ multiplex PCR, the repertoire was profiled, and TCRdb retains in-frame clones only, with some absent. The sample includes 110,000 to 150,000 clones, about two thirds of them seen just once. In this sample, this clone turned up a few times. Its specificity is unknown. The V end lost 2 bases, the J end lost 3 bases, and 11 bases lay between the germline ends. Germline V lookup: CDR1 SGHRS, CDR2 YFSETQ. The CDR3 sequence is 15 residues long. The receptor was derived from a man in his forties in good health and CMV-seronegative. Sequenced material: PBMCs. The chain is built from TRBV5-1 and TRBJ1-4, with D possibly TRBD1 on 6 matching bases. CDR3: CASSFSDSPNEKLFF. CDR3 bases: TGCGCCAGCAGCTTCTCGGACAGCCCTAATGAAAAACTGTTTTTT.